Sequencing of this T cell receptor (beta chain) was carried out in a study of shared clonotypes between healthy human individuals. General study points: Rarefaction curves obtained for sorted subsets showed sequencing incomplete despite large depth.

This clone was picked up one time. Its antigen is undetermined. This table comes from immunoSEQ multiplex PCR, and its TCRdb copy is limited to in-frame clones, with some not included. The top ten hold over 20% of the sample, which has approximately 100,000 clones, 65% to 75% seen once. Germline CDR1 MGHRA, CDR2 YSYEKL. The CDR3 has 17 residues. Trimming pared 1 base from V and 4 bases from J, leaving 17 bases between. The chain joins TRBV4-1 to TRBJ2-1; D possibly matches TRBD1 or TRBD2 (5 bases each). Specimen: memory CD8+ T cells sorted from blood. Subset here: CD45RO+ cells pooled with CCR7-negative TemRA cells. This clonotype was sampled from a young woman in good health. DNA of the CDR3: TGCGCCAGCAGCCAAGGGCGAGGGGCTAACAGATACAATGAGCAGTTCTTC. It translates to CASSQGRGANRYNEQFF.